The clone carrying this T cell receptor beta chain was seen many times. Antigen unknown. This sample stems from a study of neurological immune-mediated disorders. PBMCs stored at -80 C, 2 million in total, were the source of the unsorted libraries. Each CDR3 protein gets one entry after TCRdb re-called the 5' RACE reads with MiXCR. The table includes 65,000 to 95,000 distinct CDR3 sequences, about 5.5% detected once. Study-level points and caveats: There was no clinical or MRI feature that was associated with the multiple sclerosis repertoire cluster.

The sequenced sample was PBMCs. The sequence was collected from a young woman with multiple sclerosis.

DNA for the CDR3: TGTGCCAGCAGTCCTCTGGGGGAGGTCTCGGCAAATGAGCAGTTCTTC. It is translated as CASSPLGEVSANEQFF. The rearrangement uses TRBV28 and TRBJ2-1; D is possibly TRBD2 (6 bases). This CDR3 has 16 amino acids. Trimming took 5 bases from V and 7 from J, leaving 21 bases between them. CDR1 is MDHEN, CDR2 SYDVKM, per germline.